The rows below give T cell receptor beta chains drawn from one sample of a study of blood T cell repertoires in COVID-19. Clones were sequenced by immunoSEQ multiplex PCR, and TCRdb holds only the in-frame ones, with some missing. The repertoire holds about 360,000 clones, with 86% as singletons. The material sequenced was peripheral blood. The receptors derive from a woman between 55 and 75 years old with COVID-19, enrolled during active disease. Both conserved end residues are part of each CDR3. The D gene is left open where the match is weak. A row's size may be missing; if present it is once, few, many or a size class.

CDR3 protein: CASSLLQGRTEAFF
CDR3 DNA: TGTGCCAGCAGCTTATTACAGGGTAGGACTGAAGCTTTCTTT
clone size: .
D gene: .
J gene: TRBJ1-1
V gene: TRBV7-9

CDR3 protein: CASSQLAGGADTQYF
CDR3 DNA: TGTGCCAGCAGCCAACTAGCGGGGGGTGCGGATACGCAGTATTTT
clone size: once
D gene: TRBD2
J gene: TRBJ2-3
V gene: TRBV14

CDR3 protein: CASSLGGQGMGYTF
CDR3 DNA: TGTGCCAGCAGCTTAGGAGGACAGGGGATGGGCTACACCTTC
clone size: .
D gene: TRBD1
J gene: TRBJ1-2
V gene: TRBV5-6

CDR3 protein: CASSTEQQNTEAFF
CDR3 DNA: TGCGCCAGCAGCACAGAACAGCAGAACACTGAAGCTTTCTTT
clone size: .
D gene: .
J gene: TRBJ1-1
V gene: TRBV5-1

CDR3 protein: CASSQASLGIPGELFF
CDR3 DNA: TGCGCCAGCAGCCAAGCCTCACTAGGAATTCCCGGGGAGCTGTTTTTT
clone size: .
D gene: .
J gene: TRBJ2-2
V gene: TRBV4-1

CDR3 protein: CASSHPRVAGVDSSTDTQYF
CDR3 DNA: TGCGCCAGCAGCCACCCGAGGGTAGCGGGGGTGGACTCTAGCACAGATACGCAGTATTTT
clone size: .
D gene: TRBD2
J gene: TRBJ2-3
V gene: TRBV4-3

CDR3 protein: CASSLGTNQETQYF
CDR3 DNA: TGTGCCAGCAGCTTAGGGACAAACCAAGAGACCCAGTACTTC
clone size: .
D gene: .
J gene: TRBJ2-5
V gene: TRBV7-7

CDR3 protein: CASSPSFTGIREKLFF
CDR3 DNA: TGTGCCAGCAGCCCCAGCTTTACAGGGATTCGGGAAAAACTGTTTTTT
clone size: few
D gene: .
J gene: TRBJ1-4
V gene: TRBV7-2

CDR3 protein: CASSLRDRQTRYGYTF
CDR3 DNA: TGTGCCAGCAGCTTAAGAGACAGGCAAACTAGATATGGCTACACCTTC
clone size: once
D gene: .
J gene: TRBJ1-2
V gene: TRBV7-8

CDR3 protein: CASSQDESPLHF
CDR3 DNA: TGTGCCAGCAGCCAAGACGAGTCACCCCTCCACTTT
clone size: .
D gene: .
J gene: TRBJ1-6
V gene: TRBV3-1/TRBV3-2

CDR3 protein: CASSRGTGYGYTF
CDR3 DNA: TGTGCCAGCAGCAGAGGGACAGGATATGGCTACACCTTC
clone size: .
D gene: TRBD1
J gene: TRBJ1-2
V gene: TRBV7-8